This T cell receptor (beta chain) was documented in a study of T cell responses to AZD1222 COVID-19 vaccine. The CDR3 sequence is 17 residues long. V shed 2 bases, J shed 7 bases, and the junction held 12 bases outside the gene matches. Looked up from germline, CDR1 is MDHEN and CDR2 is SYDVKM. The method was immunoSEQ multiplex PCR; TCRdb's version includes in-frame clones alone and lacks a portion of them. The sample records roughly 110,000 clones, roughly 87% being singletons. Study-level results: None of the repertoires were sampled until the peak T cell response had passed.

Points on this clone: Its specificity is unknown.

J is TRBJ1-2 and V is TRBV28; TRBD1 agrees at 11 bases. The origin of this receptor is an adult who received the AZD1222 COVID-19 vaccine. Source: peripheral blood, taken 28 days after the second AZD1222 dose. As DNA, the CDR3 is TGTGCCAGCAGTTTAACCGTGGCTGCCGGGACAGGGGGTGGCTACACCTTC. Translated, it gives CASSLTVAAGTGGGYTF.